The 24 T cell receptor beta chains presented below share a single source sample, sequenced in a study of blood T cell repertoires in COVID-19. Profiled with immunoSEQ multiplex PCR; TCRdb holds only in-frame clones, not every one. This table holds roughly 330,000 clones, about 90% found once. Specimen: PBMCs or T cells enriched from blood (not recorded which). The receptor source for this set is a woman aged 25 to 39 who had recovered from COVID-19.

The chain recombines TRBV6-5 with TRBJ2-7; TRBD1 aligns across 10 bases. The CDR3 runs 15 residues. The junction had 2 bases not matched to a gene; V was cut back by 2 bases and J by 1 base. The germline V gene has CDR1 MNHEY and CDR2 SVGAGI. CDR3 loop: CASSYGQGVSYEQYF. The DNA of the CDR3 is TGTGCCAGCAGTTACGGACAGGGGGTTTCCTACGAGCAGTACTTC.

V is TRBV24-1 and J is TRBJ1-5; D unclear. V was pared by 2 bases and J by 5 bases, with 6 bases between. The CDR3 totals 13 residues. Per germline, CDR1 KGHDR and CDR2 SFDVKD. CDR3 in amino acids: CATSDSKYQPQHF. The CDR3 nucleotides are TGTGCCACCAGTGATTCCAAATATCAGCCCCAGCATTTT.

The chain links TRBV4-1 to TRBJ1-2, with 9 bases lining up with TRBD1. The germline CDR1 and CDR2 sequences are MGHRA and YSYEKL. The CDR3 is 16 residues long. The V and J ends lost 4 bases and 1 base, in that order; junction bases with no gene match: 7. In DNA, the CDR3 is TGCGCCAGCAGCCCGGGGGACAGGGTGAATAACTATGGCTACACCTTC. It codes for CASSPGDRVNNYGYTF.

The CDR3 sequence: CASRAGRWEKLFF. CDR3 DNA sequence: TGTGCCAGCAGAGCGGGACGGTGGGAAAAACTGTTTTTT. The rearrangement joins TRBV12-3 or TRBV12-4 to TRBJ1-4, with a weak D call TRBD1 (5 bases). The CDR3 loop spans 13 amino acids. Deletions cut 6 bases from V and 8 bases from J, with 13 bases between.

The rearrangement links TRBV7-9 to TRBJ1-1; 10 bases line up with TRBD1. V gave up 5 bases and J gave up 4 bases; unmatched junction bases: 1. The germline CDR1 and CDR2 sequences are SEHNR and FQNEAQ (reference sequence). This CDR3 region has 13 residues. The CDR3 loop is CASSGTGVTEAFF. The CDR3 bases are TGTGCCAGCAGCGGGACAGGGGTCACTGAAGCTTTCTTT.

The rearrangement links TRBV5-1 to TRBJ1-1, with TRBD1 matching 8 bases. This CDR3 contains 15 residues. Germline V lookup: CDR1 SGHRS, CDR2 YFSETQ. Germline trimming cut 4 bases from V and 3 bases from J; bases unmatched to any gene: 8. Here the CDR3 reads CASSRVQGEYTEAFF. The CDR3 bases are TGCGCCAGCAGCCGGGTACAGGGGGAATACACTGAAGCTTTCTTT.

CDR3 in DNA: TGTGCCAGCGCGGGACGCGGCTATGGCTACACCTTC. Amino acid sequence: CASAGRGYGYTF. This chain connects TRBV6-5 to TRBJ1-2; tentative D call: TRBD1 (5 bases). The CDR3 contains 12 residues. Germline-derived CDR1 and CDR2 are MNHEY and SVGAGI. V lost 8 bases to trimming and J lost 4 bases, with 11 bases between them.

The rearrangement links TRBV28 to TRBJ2-1; 9 positions match TRBD1. CDR1 is MDHEN and CDR2 is SYDVKM in the germline V gene. V trimming: 3 bases; J trimming: 7 bases; junction bases outside the gene matches: 7. The CDR3 is 15 residues long. CDR3: CASSFPHRGRNEQFF. CDR3 coding DNA: TGTGCCAGCAGTTTTCCTCACAGGGGGCGGAATGAGCAGTTCTTC.

The chain employs TRBV7-2 and TRBJ1-2, with D perhaps TRBD1 (5 bases). There are 15 residues in the CDR3. Trimming stripped 5 bases from V and 3 bases from J, with 16 bases between. From germline, CDR1 is SGHTA and CDR2 FQGNSA. CDR3 loop: CASSQQTGGDYGYTF. The CDR3 nucleotides are TGTGCCAGCAGCCAGCAGACCGGGGGTGACTATGGCTACACCTTC.

The chain recombines TRBV18 with TRBJ1-2, with TRBD1 identical over 7 bases. This CDR3 has 16 amino acids. Germline lookup yields CDR1 KGHSH and CDR2 LQKENI. The ends lost 2 bases at V and 3 bases at J; junction bases unmatched: 9. The CDR3 region is CASSPWGHGTDYGYTF. CDR3 in DNA: TGTGCCAGCTCACCATGGGGCCACGGGACAGACTATGGCTACACCTTC.

The J gene is TRBJ2-3, the V gene TRBV10-3; tentatively, D is TRBD1 (8 bases). The germline CDR1 and CDR2 sequences are ENHRY and SYGVKD. V dropped 6 bases and J dropped 1 base, with 17 bases sitting between them. The CDR3 is made up of 16 amino acids. CDR3 in DNA: TGTGCCATCAGCGCAATACAGGGGGGGGGCACAGATACGCAGTATTTT. It translates to CAISAIQGGGTDTQYF.

The rearrangement joins TRBV27 to TRBJ2-5, with D uncertain. The germline gives CDR1 MNHEY, CDR2 SMNVEV (reference sequence). This CDR3 spans 13 amino acids. Trimming took off 3 bases at V and 3 bases at J, with 8 bases between the two ends. CDR3 nucleotides: TGTGCCAGCAGTTTCTATGGTGAAGAGACCCAGTACTTC. Translation gives CASSFYGEETQYF.

This chain links TRBV25-1 with TRBJ1-3, with D uncertain. This CDR3 spans 17 amino acids. The V and J ends lost 6 bases and 4 bases respectively, with 22 bases between them. CDR1 is MGHDK and CDR2 is SYGVNS in the germline V gene. This CDR3 reads CASSALDGGEVGNTIYF. As DNA, the CDR3 is TGTGCCAGCAGCGCCTTAGACGGCGGAGAAGTAGGAAACACCATATATTTT.

In this sample, this clone turned up once. The chain couples TRBV19 to TRBJ2-5, with 7 bases fitting TRBD1. The CDR3 covers 16 residues. The V gene end was trimmed by 5 bases and the J gene end by 5 bases; junction bases not matched to a gene: 14. Germline loops: CDR1 LNHDA, CDR2 SQIVND (reference sequence). CDR3 sequence (DNA): TGTGCCAGTAGTTCAACCTCAACAGGGGATTGGGAGACCCAGTACTTC. It specifies CASSSTSTGDWETQYF.

The chain has TRBV19 and TRBJ1-1; TRBD1 matches at 10 bases. CDR1 LNHDA and CDR2 SQIVND come from the germline V gene (reference sequence). The CDR3 consists of 18 residues. Trimming removed 3 bases from V and 4 bases from J; junction bases left unmatched: 14. The CDR3 spells CASSIFRGTGVRTTEAFF. The DNA of the CDR3 is TGTGCCAGTAGTATCTTTCGCGGGACAGGGGTAAGGACCACTGAAGCTTTCTTT.

The rearrangement joins TRBV5-1 to TRBJ1-1, with 8 bases identical to TRBD1. The CDR3 extends over 13 amino acids. Losses at the gene ends were 4 bases for V and 3 bases for J; bases not matched to a gene: 2. Looked up from germline, CDR1 is SGHRS and CDR2 is YFSETQ. CDR3 DNA: TGCGCCAGCAGCAAGGGACAGGACACTGAAGCTTTCTTT. Translated, it gives CASSKGQDTEAFF.

The V and J genes are TRBV27 and TRBJ2-2, with 7 bases that match TRBD1. The CDR3 contains 16 residues. V shed 5 bases and J 0 bases; nucleotides not matched to a gene: 6. Germline V gene data show CDR1 as MNHEY and CDR2 as SMNVEV (reference sequence). In DNA, the CDR3 is TGTGCCAGCAGTCCGCAGACAGGGACGAACACCGGGGAGCTGTTTTTT. It is translated as CASSPQTGTNTGELFF.

The chain recombines TRBV5-1 with TRBJ1-2, with D perhaps matching TRBD1 (5 bases). V lost 0 bases and J 7 bases, leaving 13 bases between the germline ends. Germline lookup yields CDR1 SGHRS and CDR2 YFSETQ. The CDR3 loop spans 14 amino acids. The CDR3 DNA reads TGCGCCAGCAGCTTGGAGAGCAGGACATCTGGCTACACCTTC. Translation gives CASSLESRTSGYTF.

J is TRBJ2-3 and V is TRBV15; 8 positions match TRBD1. The V gene's germline CDR1 is LNHNV and CDR2 YYDKDF (reference sequence). With 1 base clipped from V and 0 bases from J, the junction kept 6 bases outside the gene matches. There are 17 residues in the CDR3. Here the CDR3 DNA reads TGTGCCACCAGCAGAGCTCCGACAGGGGCTAGCACAGATACGCAGTATTTT. Translated, it gives CATSRAPTGASTDTQYF.

The V gene is TRBV6-5, the J gene TRBJ1-2; a weak D match, TRBD1 (5 bases). This CDR3 region has 15 residues. CDR1 is MNHEY and CDR2 is SVGAGI in the germline V gene. V lost 0 bases, J lost 0 bases, and 8 bases lay in between. CDR3: CASSYSRGTNYGYTF. The DNA for the CDR3 is TGTGCCAGCAGTTACTCACGGGGGACTAACTATGGCTACACCTTC.

This chain links TRBV7-3 with TRBJ2-5; 7 nucleotides agree with TRBD1. V lost 5 bases to trimming and J lost 4 bases; unmatched junction nucleotides: 7. The germline CDR1 and CDR2 sequences are SGHTA and FQGTGA. The CDR3 spans 14 residues. The chain's CDR3 is CASSPQGVSETQYF. The DNA of the CDR3 is TGTGCCAGCAGCCCTCAGGGGGTGTCAGAGACCCAGTACTTC.

The chain has TRBV10-3 and TRBJ1-5, with D maybe TRBD1 (5 bases). The CDR3 runs to 15 residues. Germline V gene sequence: CDR1 ENHRY, CDR2 SYGVKD. Trimming cost V 0 bases and J 5 bases, with 11 bases left between them. The DNA for the CDR3 is TGTGCCATCAGTGAGTCGGGCTCCAGGGATCAGCCCCAGCATTTT. It translates to CAISESGSRDQPQHF.

V gene TRBV3-1 (or the pseudogene TRBV3-2) combines with J gene TRBJ2-7, with D perhaps TRBD1 (5 bases). Trimming removed 4 bases from V and 4 bases from J, with 8 bases in between. The CDR3 is made up of 12 amino acids. In germline, CDR1 is LGHDT, CDR2 YNNKEL (reference sequence). CDR3 amino acids: CASSLTEYEQYF. For the CDR3, the DNA is TGTGCCAGCAGCCTGACAGAGTACGAGCAGTACTTC.

This chain uses TRBV27 with TRBJ2-1; possible D gene TRBD2, 6 bases. Deletions cut 8 bases from V and 9 bases from J, with 11 bases between. This CDR3 is 11 amino acids long. CDR1 is MNHEY, CDR2 SMNVEV, per germline (reference sequence). The CDR3 nucleotides read TGTGCCAGCCGACTAGGAATTGAGCAGTTCTTC. Its translation: CASRLGIEQFF.